The 30 T cell receptor beta chains listed next were all sequenced from one sample in a study of blood T cell repertoires in COVID-19. The method was immunoSEQ multiplex PCR; TCRdb's version includes in-frame clones alone and lacks a portion of them. The sample lists 250,000 to 350,000 clones, 75% to 90% seen once, with roughly 4.3% in the top ten. Sequencing was done on a sample of PBMCs or T cells enriched from blood (not recorded which). The receptors shown here come from a woman in her 30s who had recovered from COVID-19.

This chain uses TRBV12-3 or TRBV12-4 with TRBJ1-1, with D perhaps matching TRBD1 (6 bases). Trimming removed 5 bases from V and 10 bases from J, with 14 bases in between. CDR3 size: 12 residues. In DNA form, the CDR3 reads TGTGCCAGCAGTATAGACAGGCCCGGAGCTTTCTTT. Translated, it gives CASSIDRPGAFF.

The V gene is TRBV5-5, the J gene TRBJ2-5; no reliable D call. Between the trimmed V and J ends, which lost 0 bases and 2 bases, there was a span of 14 bases. This CDR3 has 16 amino acids. The germline gives CDR1 SGHKS, CDR2 YYEKEE (reference sequence). CDR3 nucleotide sequence: TGTGCCAGCAGCTTGGTTCTACTTCAAACGCAAGAGACCCAGTACTTC. Amino acid sequence: CASSLVLLQTQETQYF.

The gene calls are TRBV30 and TRBJ2-2; TRBD2 aligns across 11 bases. The CDR3 is 15 residues long. Trimming took 5 bases from V and 5 from J; bases not matched to a gene: 7. The germline V gene encodes CDR1 GTSNPN and CDR2 SVGIG (reference sequence). The CDR3 nucleotides read TGTGCCTGGGCGACTAGCGGGATAGGGACCGGGGAGCTGTTTTTT. The encoded protein is CAWATSGIGTGELFF.

This clone was seen only a few times. V gene TRBV29-1 combines with J gene TRBJ2-2; a weak D match, TRBD1 (5 bases). This CDR3 is 15 amino acids long. Germline V gene lookup returns CDR1 SQVTM and CDR2 ANQGSEA. Trimming took 7 bases from V and 0 from J, leaving 15 bases between them. CDR3 DNA: TGCAGCGCCCTCAAGGGGCTCGCGAACACCGGGGAGCTGTTTTTT. This encodes CSALKGLANTGELFF.

This clone occurred a few times. This chain links TRBV18 with TRBJ1-2, with 7 bases matching TRBD1. V shed 5 bases and J 3 bases; nucleotides not matched to a gene: 18. CDR1 is KGHSH and CDR2 is LQKENI in the germline V gene. CDR3 length equals 18 residues. As DNA, the CDR3 is TGTGCCAGCTCAACCTTGACAGGGACTCTCTCCCTTGACTATGGCTACACCTTC. Protein sequence: CASSTLTGTLSLDYGYTF.

In nucleotides, the CDR3 is TGTGCCAGCAGCACCCCGCAGGGCCATGGCTACACCTTC. Its translation: CASSTPQGHGYTF. The V call is TRBV12-3 or TRBV12-4, the J call TRBJ1-2; possibly TRBD1 for D (5 bases). V lost 6 bases, J lost 6 bases, and 14 bases lay in between. The CDR3 has 13 residues.

This clone turned up a few times. The chain's CDR3 is CASSFTSTYEQYF. In nucleotides, the CDR3 is TGTGCCAGCAGTTTCACCAGTACCTACGAGCAGTACTTC. The chain links TRBV28 to TRBJ2-7, with D hard to call. V was cut by 3 bases and J by 2 bases, with 8 bases left in between. The CDR3 extends over 13 amino acids. Germline V gives CDR1 MDHEN, CDR2 SYDVKM.

The chain uses TRBV27 and TRBJ2-7; the D gene is possibly TRBD2 (7 bases). The V end lost 5 bases, the J end lost 2 bases, and 13 bases lay between the germline ends. CDR3 size: 14 residues. Germline loops: CDR1 MNHEY, CDR2 SMNVEV (reference sequence). CDR3 in amino acids: CASSLGAGAYEQYF. The CDR3 coding sequence is TGTGCCAGCAGTCTGGGGGCGGGAGCCTACGAGCAGTACTTC.

This clone was detected ten times or more. The chain's CDR3 is CASTPMSGYEQYF. CDR3 in DNA: TGTGCCAGCACTCCTATGTCAGGCTACGAGCAGTACTTC. The gene calls are TRBV2 and TRBJ2-7; D call uncertain. Between the trimmed V and J ends, which lost 7 bases and 3 bases, there was a span of 13 bases. Germline V CDR1 and CDR2: SNHLY, FYNNEI. This CDR3 region has 13 residues.

The genes are TRBV6-5 and TRBJ1-3; D not certain. With 6 bases removed from V and 0 bases from J, the gap between germline ends came to 6 bases. CDR1 MNHEY and CDR2 SVGAGI come from the germline V gene. This CDR3 is built from 13 residues. CDR3 loop: CASSSGSGNTIYF. The DNA of the CDR3 is TGTGCCAGCAGCTCAGGCTCTGGAAACACCATATATTTT.

This clone was observed once. The V and J genes are TRBV7-3 and TRBJ2-3; 13 nucleotides agree with TRBD2. The CDR3 spans 15 residues. Germline CDR1 SGHTA, CDR2 FQGTGA. V dropped 5 bases and J dropped 3; count of bases not matched to a gene: 2. CDR3 nucleotide sequence: TGTGCCAGCAGCCCGACTAGCGGGAGGACAGATACGCAGTATTTT. Amino acids: CASSPTSGRTDTQYF. The entire variable domain, with the rest obtained from reference TRBV7-3 and TRBJ2-3, is as follows: GAGVSQTPSNKVTEKGKYVELRCDPISGHTALYWYRQSLGQGPEFLIYFQGTGAADDSGLPNDRFFAVRPEGSVSTLKIQRTERGDSAVYLCASSPTSGRTDTQYFGPGTRLTVL.

The CDR3 bases are TGTGCCAGCAGTTACTCGGGGGCAGCCTATGGCTACACCTTC. Encoded protein: CASSYSGAAYGYTF. The chain carries TRBV6-6 and TRBJ1-2; D is possibly TRBD1 (6 bases). V dropped 0 bases and J dropped 4 bases, with 9 bases sitting between them. This CDR3 has 14 amino acids. In germline, CDR1 is MNHNY, CDR2 SVGAGI (reference sequence).

The chain links TRBV7-9 to TRBJ2-3; no definite D call. The V end lost 0 bases, the J end lost 4 bases, and 8 bases lay between the germline ends. This CDR3 spans 14 amino acids. Germline V gene sequence: CDR1 SEHNR, CDR2 FQNEAQ (reference sequence). As DNA, the CDR3 is TGTGCCAGCAGCTTAGCCCCTCGGGCAGATACGCAGTATTTT. This encodes CASSLAPRADTQYF.

The chain has TRBV11-3 and TRBJ2-1; 8 bases are shared with TRBD2. The CDR3 sequence is 14 residues long. Trimming at V came to 6 bases and at J to 7 bases, leaving 8 bases not matched to a gene. Germline-derived CDR1 and CDR2 are SGHNT and YENEEA. The CDR3 DNA reads as TGTGCCAGCAGTAGACCCGGGGGGGGAAATGAGCAGTTCTTC. Protein product: CASSRPGGGNEQFF.

The chain employs TRBV2 and TRBJ2-4; the match to TRBD1 covers 9 bases. CDR1 and CDR2 from the germline V gene are SNHLY and FYNNEI. CDR3 length: 15 amino acids. V shed 7 bases, J shed 6 bases, and the junction held 10 bases outside the gene matches. In DNA form, the CDR3 reads TGTGCCAGCATGGACAGGGGCGCAAGGGGAAACATTCAGTACTTC. Translated, it gives CASMDRGARGNIQYF.

J is TRBJ1-5 and V is TRBV5-6; 9 bases map to TRBD1. J lost 5 bases, V lost 0 bases, and 3 bases had no gene match. The CDR3 extends over 15 amino acids. CDR1 SGHDT and CDR2 YYEEEE come from the germline V gene. This CDR3 is CASSLARDRDQPQHF. The DNA for the CDR3 is TGTGCCAGCAGCTTGGCGCGGGACAGGGATCAGCCCCAGCATTTT.

The chain combines TRBV28 with TRBJ2-1, with 8 nucleotides matching TRBD1. Germline CDR1 reads MDHEN; CDR2 reads SYDVKM. There are 14 residues in the CDR3. V was clipped by 7 bases and J by 0 bases; unmatched bases: 2. The CDR3 nucleotides read TGTGCCAGCATTGGACAGGGCTCCTACAATGAGCAGTTCTTC. This gives the protein CASIGQGSYNEQFF.

There are a few counts of this clone. This sample also contains other DNA sequences that code for the same CDR3. This rearrangement joins TRBV5-1 to TRBJ2-7; D gene unclear. Germline-derived CDR1 and CDR2 are SGHRS and YFSETQ. V lost 0 bases to trimming and J lost 4 bases, with 5 bases between them. This CDR3 is built from 12 residues. This CDR3 reads CASSLDRYEQYF. CDR3 sequence (DNA): TGCGCCAGCAGCTTGGACAGATACGAGCAGTACTTC.

The chain is built from TRBV19 and TRBJ2-5; D remains ambiguous. From germline, CDR1 is LNHDA and CDR2 SQIVND (reference sequence). The CDR3 totals 11 residues. The V gene lost 4 bases and the J gene lost 2 bases, with 2 bases spanning the gap. The CDR3 coding sequence is TGTGCCAGTAGTACACAAGAGACCCAGTACTTC. Encoded protein: CASSTQETQYF.

V usage is TRBV28 and J usage is TRBJ2-5, with D possibly TRBD1 on 6 matching bases. The germline gives CDR1 MDHEN, CDR2 SYDVKM. The CDR3 is 15 amino acids. Deletions cut 3 bases from V and 0 bases from J, with 11 bases between. CDR3 loop: CASSLVGAYQETQYF. The CDR3 DNA follows: TGTGCCAGCAGTTTGGTGGGGGCGTACCAAGAGACCCAGTACTTC.

The V call is TRBV9, the J call TRBJ2-1, with D tentatively TRBD1 (6 bases). The germline CDR1 and CDR2 sequences are SGDLS and YYNGEE. V was shortened by 8 bases and J by 0 bases, with 12 bases between the two germline ends. The CDR3 spans 14 residues. CDR3 loop: CASVRDNSYNEQFF. CDR3 sequence (DNA): TGTGCCAGTGTCCGGGACAACTCCTACAATGAGCAGTTCTTC.

This clone came up once. This chain joins TRBV5-1 and TRBJ1-2; the D gene is possibly TRBD1 (6 bases). The CDR3 covers 14 residues. Germline V gives CDR1 SGHRS, CDR2 YFSETQ. V shed 0 bases and J shed 5 bases, with 11 bases lying between them. CDR3 protein: CASSLADRKYGYTF. The CDR3 DNA reads TGCGCCAGCAGCTTGGCGGACAGAAAATATGGCTACACCTTC.

This sequence joins TRBV24-1 and TRBJ1-1; weak D call: TRBD1 (5 bases). Germline V gene lookup returns CDR1 KGHDR and CDR2 SFDVKD. The CDR3 extends over 12 amino acids. V lost 3 bases to trimming and J lost 11 bases, with 12 bases between them. CDR3 region: CATSDLNRRAFF. Here the CDR3 DNA reads TGTGCCACCAGTGATCTAAACAGGCGTGCTTTCTTT.

The V call is TRBV27, the J call TRBJ1-1; D possibly corresponds to TRBD1 (6 bases). The ends were cut back, 0 bases at V and 4 bases at J, with 12 bases in the middle. The germline CDR1 and CDR2 sequences are MNHEY and SMNVEV (reference sequence). CDR3 length: 15 residues. The CDR3 nucleotides are TGTGCCAGCAGTTTATCGGTTGGGGGGGCCACTGAAGCTTTCTTT. It translates to CASSLSVGGATEAFF.

This clone was picked up a small number of times. Other DNA sequences in the sample encode the same CDR3. The rearrangement joins TRBV7-9 to TRBJ2-7, with no clear D. Germline V gene lookup returns CDR1 SEHNR and CDR2 FQNEAQ (reference sequence). The CDR3 is 12 amino acids. V lost 1 base and J lost 2, with 3 bases in between. Written as DNA, the CDR3 is TGTGCCAGCAGCTTAGGAGCCTACGAGCAGTACTTC. Amino acid sequence: CASSLGAYEQYF.

The chain joins TRBV10-3 to TRBJ1-2; D uncertain. Germline-derived CDR1 and CDR2 are ENHRY and SYGVKD. This CDR3 spans 13 amino acids. V was pared by 6 bases and J by 4 bases, with 12 bases between. CDR3 sequence (DNA): TGTGCCATCAGGGACCCGGAGGGCTATGGCTACACCTTC. It codes for CAIRDPEGYGYTF.

The V gene is TRBV7-8, the J gene TRBJ1-1, with TRBD1 matching over 9 bases. V shed 5 bases, J shed 4 bases, and the junction held 14 bases outside the gene matches. The CDR3 spans 17 residues. Germline values: CDR1 SGHVS, CDR2 FQNEAQ. The CDR3 DNA is TGTGCCAGCAGCCCCGTAGCGGACAGGGGCATCGGCACTGAAGCTTTCTTT. The encoded protein is CASSPVADRGIGTEAFF.

CDR3: CASSLQDGSYEQYF. For the CDR3, the DNA is TGTGCCAGCAGTCTACAGGACGGTTCCTACGAGCAGTACTTC. The genes are TRBV28 and TRBJ2-7; maybe TRBD1 (5 bases). V gave up 5 bases and J gave up 1 base, with 12 bases separating them. The CDR3 totals 14 residues. From germline, CDR1 is MDHEN and CDR2 SYDVKM. The whole variable domain, filled in from reference TRBV28 and TRBJ2-7, reads DVKVTQSSRYLVKRTGEKVFLECVQDMDHENMFWYRQDPGLGLRLIYFSYDVKMKEKGDIPEGYSVSREKKERFSLILESASTNQTSMYLCASSLQDGSYEQYFGPGTRLTVT.

The rearrangement joins TRBV3-1 (or the pseudogene TRBV3-2) to TRBJ2-7; no clear D. V lost 1 base and J 3 bases, leaving 10 bases between the germline ends. The germline gives CDR1 LGHDT, CDR2 YNNKEL (reference sequence). CDR3 length: 14 amino acids. CDR3 nucleotide sequence: TGTGCCAGCAGCCAAGCCTACAGAGACTACGAGCAGTACTTC. Its protein product is CASSQAYRDYEQYF.

The J gene is TRBJ2-1, the V gene TRBV3-1 (or the pseudogene TRBV3-2), with a possible D match to TRBD1 (8 bases). Germline V gene lookup returns CDR1 LGHDT and CDR2 YNNKEL (reference sequence). This CDR3 spans 13 amino acids. Trimming stripped 4 bases from V and 14 bases from J, with 18 bases between. This CDR3 reads CASSLVTGAGEFF. For the CDR3, the DNA is TGTGCCAGCAGCCTAGTGACAGGGGCGGGGGAGTTCTTC.